The rows below give T cell receptor beta chains drawn from one sample of a study of regulatory T cells in long-lasting Graves disease. TCRdb re-called the multiplex PCR reads with MiXCR, one entry per CDR3 protein. The table has over 650,000 distinct CDR3 sequences, approximately 29% seen once. The material was peripheral blood mononuclear cells (PBMCs), obtained when the disease was refractory, from a patient treated with antithyroid drugs. These receptors originate from a female donor with Graves disease. The CDR3 runs from the conserved cysteine through the conserved F or W. A D gene is named only where the DNA matches it firmly. Only some rows state a clone size, as once, few, many or a class for expanded clones.

>NA|TRBJ1-1|TRBD1|TRBV19
TGTGCCAGTAGTGCCAACACAGGGGGCACTGAAGCTTTCTTT
CASSANTGGTEAFF
>once|TRBJ2-6|NA|TRBV5-1
TGTGCCAGCACCCAAGCCACCTCTGGGGCCAACGTCCTGACTTTC
CASTQATSGANVLTF
>NA|TRBJ2-7|NA|TRBV6-2/TRBV6-3
TGTGCCAGCACGGGGGTTGGGGGACACGAGCAGTACTTC
CASTGVGGHEQYF
>NA|TRBJ2-2|NA|TRBV19
TGTGCCAGTGAGAGGGCCACCGGGGAGCTGTTTTTT
CASERATGELFF
>many|TRBJ1-1|TRBD1|TRBV15
TGTGCCACCAGCCGAGGGACAGCCAAGGACACTGAAGCTTTCTTT
CATSRGTAKDTEAFF
>once|TRBJ1-1|NA|TRBV6-4
TGTGCCAGCAGTGAACCGGGGTTCACTGAAGCTTTCTTT
CASSEPGFTEAFF
>NA|TRBJ2-7|TRBD1|TRBV11-2
TGTGCCAGCAACCCATGGGGACAGGGGACCTACGAGCAGTACTTC
CASNPWGQGTYEQYF
>NA|TRBJ2-7|TRBD2|TRBV28
TGTGCCAGCAGTTCGACAAGACCCGGGGGGGAGCAGTACTTC
CASSSTRPGGEQYF
>many|TRBJ1-2|NA|TRBV12-3/TRBV12-4
TGTGCCAGCAGTTTGGGACACCCGCCCAGTGGCTACACCTTC
CASSLGHPPSGYTF
>NA|TRBJ1-1|NA|TRBV2
TGTGCCAGCACCCTATTGGAGTCTGAAGCTTTCTTT
CASTLLESEAFF
>NA|TRBJ1-3|NA|TRBV11-2
TGTGCCAGCAGCTTCTCAGGGGTTGGAAACACCATATATTTT
CASSFSGVGNTIYF
>NA|TRBJ2-7|TRBD1|TRBV6-1
TGTGCCAGTAAACCCGGGACAGGACCCTACGAGCAGTACTTC
CASKPGTGPYEQYF
>NA|TRBJ2-7|TRBD2|TRBV9
TGTGCCAGCAGCTTCGGGACTAGCGCACAGGGGGAGCAGTACTTC
CASSFGTSAQGEQYF
>few|TRBJ2-6|NA|TRBV12-3/TRBV12-4
TGTGCCAGCACCCTAGGGTTCTCTGGGGCCAACGTCCTGACTTTC
CASTLGFSGANVLTF
>many|TRBJ2-7|NA|TRBV12-3/TRBV12-4
TGTGCCAGCAGTTTAACGGGGTACTACGAGCAGTACTTC
CASSLTGYYEQYF
>few|TRBJ2-5|NA|TRBV29-1
TGTAGCGTTGAAGAGTGGGCCAGGGCGCCAGACGGGACCCAGTACTTC
CSVEEWARAPDGTQYF
>NA|TRBJ1-1|TRBD1|TRBV20-1
TGCAGTGCTCCCACAAAACAGGGGGGCGGACCTGAAGCTTTCTTT
CSAPTKQGGGPEAFF
>few|TRBJ2-2|NA|TRBV11-2
TGTGCCAGCAAGAACACGGGGGCCGGGGAGCTGTTTTTT
CASKNTGAGELFF
>NA|TRBJ1-2|NA|TRBV7-3
TGTGCCAGCAGCTTAGTTCCGGGGGACTATGGCTACACCTTC
CASSLVPGDYGYTF
>few|TRBJ2-7|NA|TRBV6-1
TGTGCCAGCAGAATAGGGAGAACCTACGAGCAGTACTTC
CASRIGRTYEQYF
>NA|TRBJ1-1|NA|TRBV29-1
TGCAGCGTTGATAGGGCTCAAGGAGAAGCTTTCTTT
CSVDRAQGEAFF
>many|TRBJ1-4|NA|TRBV28
TGTGCCAGCAGTCAGTCCGGGCCCCGAGGGGTTAATGAAAAACTGTTTTTT
CASSQSGPRGVNEKLFF
>NA|TRBJ1-3|NA|TRBV11-2
TGTGCCAGCAGCACATCCCAAGAAAACACCATATATTTT
CASSTSQENTIYF
>NA|TRBJ1-1|NA|TRBV7-9
TGTGCCAGCAGCGCCGCGGCGGGGGTGAACACTGAAGCTTTCTTT
CASSAAAGVNTEAFF
>NA|TRBJ2-7|NA|TRBV5-1
TGCGCCAGCAGCCTCGAAAACCCCCTGGGGGGAGATGTACTGTACTTC
CASSLENPLGGDVLYF
>NA|TRBJ1-1|NA|TRBV29-1
TGCAGCGTTGAGGGGGAGTCCAGCACTGAAGCTTTCTTT
CSVEGESSTEAFF
>few|TRBJ1-6|NA|TRBV5-1
TGCGCCAGCAGCTCCTCGGCCGATTCACCCCTCCACTTT
CASSSSADSPLHF
>many|TRBJ1-4|NA|TRBV28
TGTGCCAGCAGGTCAGGGGTCGAAAAACTGTTTTTT
CASRSGVEKLFF
>NA|TRBJ2-7|NA|TRBV6-1
TGTGCCAGCAGACCCGGGACTTACTCCTACGAGCAGTACTTC
CASRPGTYSYEQYF
>NA|TRBJ1-2|TRBD1|TRBV20-1
TGCAGTGCTAGCGCGGACAGGGGGAACTATGGCTACACCTTC
CSASADRGNYGYTF
>NA|TRBJ1-2|NA|TRBV15
TGTGCCACTCACCCTGGTTCTAACTATGGCTACACCTTC
CATHPGSNYGYTF
>NA|TRBJ1-5|NA|TRBV29-1
TGCAGCGTTGGGACAAAATATAGCAATCAGCCCCAGCATTTT
CSVGTKYSNQPQHF
>NA|TRBJ1-5|NA|TRBV7-2
TGTGCCAGCAGCTTAGAGGAAGGACAGCCCCAGCATTTT
CASSLEEGQPQHF
>NA|TRBJ2-7|TRBD2|TRBV6-5
TGTGCCAGCAGTTACTCGAAGTTACTAGCGGGAAGAGGCGAGCAGTACTTC
CASSYSKLLAGRGEQYF
>many|TRBJ1-5|TRBD1|TRBV6-1
TGTGCCAGCAGTGAAAACAGGGGTCAGCCCCAGCATTTT
CASSENRGQPQHF
>few|TRBJ2-7|NA|TRBV3-1
TGTGCCAGCAGCCGACAGGCCGAATACGAGCAGTACTTC
CASSRQAEYEQYF
>NA|TRBJ2-7|NA|TRBV4-1
TGCGCCAGCAGCCAAGATGACAGCTACTCCTACGAGCAGTACTTC
CASSQDDSYSYEQYF
>NA|TRBJ1-4|NA|TRBV5-1
TGCGCCAGCAGCTTGGCCGAAGGGCTCCCGGGAGAAAAACTGTTTTTT
CASSLAEGLPGEKLFF
>NA|TRBJ2-7|NA|TRBV9
TGTGCCAGCAGCGTAGAGCCCGGGACAATCTACGAGCAGTACTTC
CASSVEPGTIYEQYF
>NA|TRBJ1-1|TRBD1|TRBV29-1
TGCAGCGCCCAGGGGGCCTCGAACACTGAAGCTTTCTTT
CSAQGASNTEAFF
>NA|TRBJ1-1|TRBD1|TRBV12-3/TRBV12-4
TGTGCCAGCAGTACCGACAGGGTTCGGGCTTTCTTT
CASSTDRVRAFF
>many|TRBJ1-1|NA|TRBV12-3/TRBV12-4
NA
CASSFGAGTGMNTEAFF
>many|TRBJ1-4|NA|TRBV2
TGTGCCAGCAGTGAAGCGCAAGGGTATAATGAAAAACTGTTTTTT
CASSEAQGYNEKLFF
>NA|TRBJ1-1|TRBD1|TRBV6-2/TRBV6-3
TGTGCCAACAGAAACACAGGGGTAAACACTGAAGCTTTCTTT
CANRNTGVNTEAFF
>NA|TRBJ2-7|NA|TRBV29-1
TGCAGCGCCGAGGACCTCTCATACGAGCAGTACTTC
CSAEDLSYEQYF
>few|TRBJ1-4|NA|TRBV30
TGTGCCTGGAAACCCCCAGGGGCGCGGGGTGAAAAACTGTTTTTT
CAWKPPGARGEKLFF
>few|TRBJ2-7|NA|TRBV5-1
TGCGCCAGCAGCTTTGAAGGGATAGGGCAGTACTTC
CASSFEGIGQYF
>NA|TRBJ1-2|TRBD1|TRBV27
TGTGCCAGCAACAGACAGGGGGCCGGTGACTATGGCTACACCTTC
CASNRQGAGDYGYTF
>few|TRBJ2-7|TRBD2|TRBV5-1
TGCGCCAGCAGCTTAATTGCGGGAGGGCAGGTCGAGCAGTACTTC
CASSLIAGGQVEQYF
>NA|TRBJ1-2|NA|TRBV20-1
TGCAGTGCTAGAGATCCAAAATCCTATGGCTACACCTTC
CSARDPKSYGYTF
>NA|TRBJ2-1|TRBD2|TRBV19
TGTGCCAGTATAAGGGCAGCGGGAGGATTGAATGAGCAGTTCTTC
CASIRAAGGLNEQFF
>many|TRBJ2-7|TRBD1|TRBV11-1
TGTGCCAGCAGCTCGGGACAGGGTTTCCCCTACGAGCAGTACTTC
CASSSGQGFPYEQYF
>few|TRBJ1-4|NA|TRBV28
TGTGCCAGCAGTACTGTTATATCAACTAATGAAAAACTGTTTTTT
CASSTVISTNEKLFF
>many|TRBJ2-7|NA|TRBV7-9
TGTGCCAGCAGCCCAGGGACCCCCTACGAGCAGTACTTC
CASSPGTPYEQYF
>NA|TRBJ1-1|NA|TRBV7-9
TGTGCCAGCAGCTTAGATCAGATTACCCACAGATCCTTGATGAACACTGAAGCTTTCTTT
CASSLDQITHRSLMNTEAFF
>NA|TRBJ2-5|NA|TRBV11-2
TGTGCCAGCAGCCCCGGAACTATTGGCCCAGCGGAGACCCAGTACTTC
CASSPGTIGPAETQYF
>few|TRBJ1-2|NA|TRBV27
TGTGCCAGCAGTTCATGGACAGCTAACTATGGCTACACCTTC
CASSSWTANYGYTF
>NA|TRBJ2-7|TRBD2|TRBV5-1
TGCGCCAGCAGCACGGGACTAGCGGGTGTCTCCTACGAGCAGTACTTC
CASSTGLAGVSYEQYF
>few|TRBJ1-5|TRBD1|TRBV30
TGTGCCTGGAGCACAGGGGGCACTCAGCCCCAGCATTTT
CAWSTGGTQPQHF
>few|TRBJ1-2|TRBD1|TRBV12-3/TRBV12-4
TGTGCCAGCAGGGGACAGGGGACGTCCTCAGGATTCGGCTACACCTTC
CASRGQGTSSGFGYTF